These 3 T cell receptor beta chains came from one sample sequenced in a study of blood T cell repertoires in COVID-19. Clones were read by immunoSEQ multiplex PCR, and TCRdb kept only the in-frame ones, dropping some. The repertoire includes about 55,000 clones, about 90% of them detected once, and 7.5% to 8.5% sits in the top ten. Input material: peripheral blood. All receptors derive from a man between 60 and 70 years old with active COVID-19.

The chain employs TRBV2 and TRBJ2-1; maybe TRBD2 (6 bases). Germline V gene data show CDR1 as SNHLY and CDR2 as FYNNEI. The CDR3 has 13 residues. Trimming shortened V by 2 bases and J by 12 bases, and 14 bases separated the two germline ends. CDR3 amino acids: CASSETSPFRQFF. As DNA, the CDR3 is TGTGCCAGCAGTGAAACTAGCCCATTCAGGCAGTTCTTC.

The rearrangement joins TRBV3-1 (or the pseudogene TRBV3-2) to TRBJ2-1; 8 positions agree with TRBD2. Germline loops: CDR1 LGHDT, CDR2 YNNKEL (reference sequence). V shed 5 bases, J shed 6 bases, and the junction held 6 bases outside the gene matches. The CDR3 consists of 14 residues. The CDR3: CASSIAGPGNEQFF. CDR3 nucleotide sequence: TGTGCCAGCAGCATAGCGGGACCCGGCAATGAGCAGTTCTTC.

The rearrangement uses TRBV15 and TRBJ1-2; the match to TRBD1 covers 8 bases. This CDR3 comprises 16 residues. Germline loops: CDR1 LNHNV, CDR2 YYDKDF (reference sequence). The trim removed 0 bases at V and 4 bases at J, leaving 7 bases unmatched. CDR3 sequence (DNA): TGTGCCACCAGCAGAGACCGGACAGGGTACAGCTATGGCTACACCTTC. This codes for CATSRDRTGYSYGYTF.